Described below is a single TCR beta chain sequence and its context. Measured with immunoSEQ multiplex PCR; TCRdb has only the in-frame clones, and not every one. The table has more than 95,000 clones, around 92% seen once; the top ten hold over 0.5%. The source of the sample is a study of control samples from healthy donors and cancer patients. After removal of 5 bases from V and 0 bases from J, the junction contained 4 bases not matched to a gene. The CDR3 consists of 15 residues. The germline V gene encodes CDR1 SGHVS and CDR2 FQNEAQ. The sample taken for sequencing was PBMCs. This chain links TRBV7-8 with TRBJ1-5; TRBD1 agrees at 7 bases. This TCR was recovered from an elderly man with head and neck cancer. CDR3 nucleotides: TGTGCCAGCAGCCCCGACAGGGCTAGCAATCAGCCCCAGCATTTT. The encoded protein is CASSPDRASNQPQHF.